This T cell receptor beta chain was identified during a study of graft-versus-host responses after intestinal transplantation. Study in general: Isolated intestinal, liver-intestinal, or multivisceral transplants were what recipients had. Every transplant recipient was induced with anti-thymocyte globulin, then maintained on tacrolimus and steroids for 2 to 4 years.

Findings and limits, study-wide: An association linked early post-transplant HvG declines with peak circulating GvH clone levels.

As concerns this clone: Antigen specificity is unknown.

The germline V gene has CDR1 SGHTA and CDR2 FQGNSA. This CDR3 has 13 residues. V was pared by 6 bases and J by 6 bases, with 6 bases of the junction left unmatched. TCRdb keeps only in-frame clones here, not all; method: immunoSEQ multiplex PCR. There are about 110,000 clones in the sample; more than 90% occur only once, and 0.23% lies in the top ten. Sequences were derived from unstimulated CD4+ T cells sorted from spleen or lymph node cells, sampled before transplant. This sequence originates from a human donor who was the organ donor for an intestinal transplant. This rearrangement joins TRBV7-2 to TRBJ2-3; TRBD1 matches 7 bases. CDR3 DNA sequence: TGTGCCAGCAGTCCTCGGACAGGCGATACGCAGTATTTT. Residues: CASSPRTGDTQYF.